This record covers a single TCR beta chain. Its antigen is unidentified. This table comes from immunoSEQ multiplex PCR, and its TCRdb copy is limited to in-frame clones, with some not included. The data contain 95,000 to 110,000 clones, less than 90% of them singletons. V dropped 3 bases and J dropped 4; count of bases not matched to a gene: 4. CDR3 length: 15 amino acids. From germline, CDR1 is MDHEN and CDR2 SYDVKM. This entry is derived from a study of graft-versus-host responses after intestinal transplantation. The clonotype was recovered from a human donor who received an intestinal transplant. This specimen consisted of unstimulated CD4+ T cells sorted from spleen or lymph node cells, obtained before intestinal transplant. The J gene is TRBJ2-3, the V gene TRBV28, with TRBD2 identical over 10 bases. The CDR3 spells CASSFWTSGSDTQYF. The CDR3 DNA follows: TGTGCCAGCAGTTTCTGGACTAGCGGCTCAGATACGCAGTATTTT.